The following is a T cell receptor beta chain sequence with its context. Its specificity is unknown. The data belong to a study of T cells in Graves' hyperthyroidism and ophthalmopathy. Overall study findings and caveats: A model of 13 V-J pairs discriminated ophthalmopathy from stable hyperthyroidism. With a median lead of approximately 6 months before onset, the model predicted ophthalmopathy.

Amplified TCR beta CDR3 regions came from RNA transcripts. HTBI primers drove first-round RT-PCR of the TCR CDR3. TCRdb called the multiplex PCR reads again in MiXCR, with one record for every CDR3 protein. The table includes about 400,000 distinct CDR3 sequences, 15% detected once. Germline CDR1 and CDR2: DFQATT and SNEGSKA (reference sequence). The CDR3 contains 13 residues. The ends lost 8 bases at V and 5 bases at J; junction bases unmatched: 12. The origin of this receptor is a young woman with Graves' hyperthyroidism. The source material was blood. This rearrangement joins TRBV20-1 to TRBJ2-7; TRBD2 agrees at 7 bases. The CDR3 DNA is TGCAGTTGGGGGGGGGTAGTCAGGGACGAGCAGTACTTC. Translation gives CSWGGVVRDEQYF.